The rows below give T cell receptor beta chains drawn from one sample of a study of T cells in tuberculosis. This table comes from immunoSEQ multiplex PCR, and its TCRdb copy is limited to in-frame clones, with some not included. Of 30,000 to 40,000 clones in the sample, 80% to 95% were seen once. The sample here was PBMCs, taken at tuberculosis diagnosis. These receptors were obtained from an adult with tuberculosis. Each CDR3 is given with its conserved first and last residue. The order of the fields is clone size, D gene, CDR3 length, J gene, V gene, CDR3 DNA, CDR3 protein. The D gene is left open where the match is weak. Size is stated for part of the rows, as once, few or many counts, or as a class when the clone is expanded.

>NA|NA|18|TRBJ2-1|TRBV11-3
TGTGCCAGCAGCAAACTGTTGGGGGGGCACACCCCCCACAATGAGCAGTTCTTC
CASSKLLGGHTPHNEQFF
>NA|TRBD2|16|TRBJ2-5|TRBV28
TGTGCCAGCAGCTGGACTAGCGGGGGCCCCAAGGTGACCCAGTACTTC
CASSWTSGGPKVTQYF
>NA|TRBD1|13|TRBJ2-2|TRBV9
TGTGCCAGCAGCGAAAGGGGGCTCGGGGAGCTGTTTTTT
CASSERGLGELFF
>NA|TRBD2|16|TRBJ2-1|TRBV7-2
TGTGCCAGCAGCCAGAAAGCGGGGGGCCTCTACAATGAGCAGTTCTTC
CASSQKAGGLYNEQFF
>once|NA|14|TRBJ1-1|TRBV6-1
TGTGCCAGCAGCCGACTTTTTTTGGACACTGAAGCTTTCTTT
CASSRLFLDTEAFF
>NA|TRBD2|17|TRBJ2-5|TRBV7-2
TGTGCCAGCAGCTTCTTCCTAGCGGGGGGGCCCCAAGAGACCCAGTACTTC
CASSFFLAGGPQETQYF
>NA|TRBD1|14|TRBJ1-2|TRBV19
TGTGCCAGTAGTACCCGCCGACAGGGGGCAGGCTACACCTTC
CASSTRRQGAGYTF
>NA|TRBD1|15|TRBJ2-7|TRBV19
TGTGCCAGTAGTATAGGCCCAGGGGGCAGGTACGAGCAGTACTTC
CASSIGPGGRYEQYF
>NA|NA|15|TRBJ2-1|TRBV6-5
TGTGCCAGCAGCCCCCCGGGACTCCCCGGCAATGAGCAGTTCTTC
CASSPPGLPGNEQFF
>NA|TRBD1|17|TRBJ2-5|TRBV25-1
TGTGCCAGCAGTGATAGGTCGCGGGACAGGGGCCGAGAGACCCAGTACTTC
CASSDRSRDRGRETQYF
>NA|TRBD1|16|TRBJ2-6|TRBV12-5
TGTGCTAGTGGTTTGGTACAGGGGGCGGGGGCCAACGTCCTGACTTTC
CASGLVQGAGANVLTF
>NA|NA|17|TRBJ2-3|TRBV7-9
TGTGCCAGCAGCTTAGCTGGGCGGGGAGCAGGAACAGATACGCAGTATTTT
CASSLAGRGAGTDTQYF
>NA|NA|14|TRBJ2-7|TRBV4-2
TGTGCCAGCAGCTCCGGGCAGGGGACCTACGAGCAGTACTTC
CASSSGQGTYEQYF
>NA|TRBD2|13|TRBJ2-5|TRBV4-1
TGCGCCAGCCAGCGGGGGTGGGGAGAGACCCAGTACTTC
CASQRGWGETQYF
>NA|NA|13|TRBJ1-1|TRBV5-3
TGTGCCAGAAGACCAACAGGCATGAGTGAAGCTTTCTTT
CARRPTGMSEAFF
>NA|NA|13|TRBJ1-2|TRBV5-4
TGTGCCAGCAGCCTAGCCGGGGTAGTAGGCTACACCTTC
CASSLAGVVGYTF
>NA|TRBD1|15|TRBJ1-2|TRBV5-1
TGCGCCAGCAGCTCGCCAGGGGGCGCGGGCTATGGCTACACCTTC
CASSSPGGAGYGYTF
>NA|NA|14|TRBJ1-1|TRBV7-9
TGTGCCAGCAGCTTAGGGGGCAGAGGCACTGAAGCTTTCTTT
CASSLGGRGTEAFF
>NA|NA|16|TRBJ2-3|TRBV10-1
TGCGCCAGCAGTGAGGCGGCCGCTCGGGGCACAGATACGCAGTATTTT
CASSEAAARGTDTQYF
>NA|TRBD1|14|TRBJ1-2|TRBV6-1
TGTGCCAGCAGGATAGACAGGGTTAACTATGGCTACACCTTC
CASRIDRVNYGYTF
>NA|TRBD1|15|TRBJ1-2|TRBV5-1
TGCGCCAGCAGCCCCGGGACAGCGGTAAACTATGGCTACACCTTC
CASSPGTAVNYGYTF
>NA|NA|17|TRBJ2-3|TRBV4-3
TGCGCCAGCAGCCAGACCGGAGACCTAATGGCGGCAGATACGCAGTATTTT
CASSQTGDLMAADTQYF
>NA|NA|15|TRBJ1-2|TRBV28
TGTGCCAGCAGTTCCAGGGGAGAGCAAAACTATGGCTACACCTTC
CASSSRGEQNYGYTF
>NA|TRBD1|16|TRBJ1-2|TRBV6-6
TGTGCCAGCAATCTAACGAGGGGGGCAGGGGGCCGCGGCTACACCTTC
CASNLTRGAGGRGYTF
>NA|NA|13|TRBJ2-1|TRBV25-1
TGTGCCACCAGACAGAGCTCCTACAATGAGCAGTTCTTC
CATRQSSYNEQFF
>NA|TRBD2|17|TRBJ2-3|TRBV5-6
TGTGCCAGCAGCTTGGATCTAGCGGGGGGGCCCGTAGATACGCAGTATTTT
CASSLDLAGGPVDTQYF
>NA|NA|15|TRBJ1-4|TRBV7-2
TGTGCCAGCAGCTTAGGGTACTTGAGTGATGAAAAACTGTTTTTT
CASSLGYLSDEKLFF
>NA|TRBD1|15|TRBJ1-4|TRBV27
TGTGCCAGCAGTTTATCGCGACAGGGTTCGGACAAACTGTTTTTT
CASSLSRQGSDKLFF
>NA|TRBD1|14|TRBJ1-3|TRBV5-1
TGCGCCAGCGCGACAGGGACGTCTGGAAACACCATATATTTT
CASATGTSGNTIYF
>once|NA|11|TRBJ1-1|TRBV6-1
TGTGCCACGAGGGCAGGGGCTGAAGCTTTCTTT
CATRAGAEAFF
>NA|NA|13|TRBJ2-3|TRBV2
TGTGCCAGCAGTGTGCGGGATACAGATACGCAGTATTTT
CASSVRDTDTQYF
>NA|TRBD2|14|TRBJ2-3|TRBV4-1
TGCGCCAGCAGCCTTGGACTAGCGAAAGATACGCAGTATTTT
CASSLGLAKDTQYF
>NA|TRBD1|13|TRBJ1-2|TRBV23-1
TGCGCCAGCAAAGAGGGGGCAATCGGCGGCTACACCTTC
CASKEGAIGGYTF
>NA|NA|14|TRBJ2-2|TRBV7-8
TGTGCCAGCAGCTTCCTAGAGGTTTCCGGGGAGCTGTTTTTT
CASSFLEVSGELFF
>NA|TRBD2|15|TRBJ2-7|TRBV19
TGTGCCAGTAGCGGGCGGGAGCGGGCGACCTACGAGCAGTACTTC
CASSGRERATYEQYF
>NA|TRBD1|14|TRBJ1-2|TRBV5-4
TGTGCCAGCAGCACCCGGACAGGAAACTATGGCTACACCTTC
CASSTRTGNYGYTF
>NA|TRBD1|14|TRBJ1-4|TRBV5-4
TGTGCCAGCAGCTTGGGGACAGGGGGTGAAAAACTGTTTTTT
CASSLGTGGEKLFF
>NA|TRBD1|14|TRBJ1-5|TRBV10-2
TGCGCCAGCAGTGAGACAGGGGCCAATCAGCCCCAGCATTTT
CASSETGANQPQHF
>NA|NA|13|TRBJ1-5|TRBV19
TGTGCCAGTAGTGTGGCGGGCCATCAGCCCCAGCATTTT
CASSVAGHQPQHF
>NA|TRBD2|12|TRBJ2-7|TRBV29-1
TGCAGCGGACTAGCGGCGTCCTACGAGCAGTACTTC
CSGLAASYEQYF
>NA|TRBD1|13|TRBJ1-2|TRBV27
TGTGCCAGCAGTCGACGGACAGGCCCCGGCTACACCTTC
CASSRRTGPGYTF
>NA|NA|16|TRBJ2-3|TRBV27
TGTGCCAGCAGTTTACGGGCGGGACCTCGTCCAGATACGCAGTATTTT
CASSLRAGPRPDTQYF
>NA|NA|16|TRBJ1-6|TRBV4-3
TGCGCCAGCAGCCAACGGCTAGGGGGTAGTGATTCACCCCTCCACTTT
CASSQRLGGSDSPLHF
>NA|TRBD1|12|TRBJ1-4|TRBV2
TGTGCCACAGGACAGGTTAATATCGAACTGTTTTTT
CATGQVNIELFF
>NA|NA|12|TRBJ2-7|TRBV5-8
TGTGCCAGCAGTCCGGACAGCTACGAGCAGTACTTC
CASSPDSYEQYF
>NA|NA|14|TRBJ1-5|TRBV6-6
TGTGCCAGCAGTCCACAGGGAAGTAATCAGCCCCAGCATTTT
CASSPQGSNQPQHF
>NA|NA|15|TRBJ1-2|TRBV28
TGTGCCAGCAATAAAGATAGGGAGATGTCCTATGGCTACACCTTC
CASNKDREMSYGYTF
>NA|NA|16|TRBJ1-2|TRBV7-2
TGTGCCAGCGATACGGACACTTCCCAGGTGGGGAATGGCTACACCTTC
CASDTDTSQVGNGYTF
>NA|TRBD1|12|TRBJ2-2|TRBV15
TGTGCCACCGGAACAGGGGCCGGGGAGCTGTTTTTT
CATGTGAGELFF
>NA|TRBD2|15|TRBJ2-1|TRBV10-1
TGCGCCAGCAGCATAGCGGGGGGAACCTACAATGAGCAGTTCTTC
CASSIAGGTYNEQFF
>NA|NA|13|TRBJ1-1|TRBV2
TGTGCCAGCTTGGAGATTCTGAACACTGAAGCTTTCTTT
CASLEILNTEAFF
>NA|NA|17|TRBJ1-2|TRBV4-3
TGCGCCAGCAGCCAGGATACGGGACTCCTACATAACTATGGCTACACCTTC
CASSQDTGLLHNYGYTF
>once|NA|13|TRBJ2-1|TRBV6-5
TGTGCCAGCAGTGAGGTGGTCTACAATGAGCAGTTCTTC
CASSEVVYNEQFF
>NA|TRBD2|14|TRBJ2-1|TRBV9
TGTGCCAGCAGTCCTTGGGGGGGTGACAATGAGCAGTTCTTC
CASSPWGGDNEQFF
>NA|NA|12|TRBJ1-1|TRBV7-8
TGTGCCAGCAGCCCCCGGGTCCACCAAGCTTTCTTT
CASSPRVHQAFF